This TCR beta chain was sequenced for a study of blood T cell repertoires in COVID-19. Here immunoSEQ multiplex PCR was the method, and the copy in TCRdb shows in-frame clones only, minus some. Of 25,000 to 35,000 clones in the sample, 84% were seen once. A few counts support this clone. This CDR3 has 11 amino acids. Germline values: CDR1 GTSNPN, CDR2 SVGIG (reference sequence). The V and J ends lost 3 bases and 6 bases respectively, with 3 bases between them. The genes are TRBV30 and TRBJ1-6; no reliable D call. Sequences were obtained from peripheral blood. The sequence was obtained from a man between 65 and 80 years old with active COVID-19. The CDR3: CAWSVNSPLHF. Here the CDR3 DNA reads TGTGCCTGGAGCGTTAATTCACCCCTCCACTTT.